These 9 T cell receptor beta chains came from one sample sequenced in a study of cytomegalovirus exposure and HLA in healthy donors. The study ran its PCR with 60 Vbeta and 13 Jbeta primers. TCRdb's copy holds only in-frame clones and misses some; the assay was immunoSEQ multiplex PCR. The table includes 190,000 or so clones, about 81% detected once. Sequencing input: PBMCs. These receptors came from a woman aged 45-60 years in good health and CMV-seropositive.

The rearrangement uses TRBV19 and TRBJ2-7, with D tentatively TRBD2 (6 bases). Trimming removed 4 bases at V and 2 bases at J, with 12 bases between. Germline V lookup: CDR1 LNHDA, CDR2 SQIVND (reference sequence). The CDR3 spans 14 residues. CDR3 protein: CASSRTGTAYEQYF. In nucleotides, the CDR3 is TGTGCCAGTAGTAGAACCGGGACTGCCTACGAGCAGTACTTC.

The genes are TRBV28 and TRBJ2-7; TRBD1 aligns across 7 bases. With V trimmed by 1 base and J by 4 bases, 4 bases remained unmatched. CDR3 size: 14 residues. CDR1 MDHEN and CDR2 SYDVKM come from the germline V gene. For the CDR3, the DNA is TGTGCCAGCAGTTTATCCAGGGGGTGGTACGAGCAGTACTTC. Its translation is CASSLSRGWYEQYF. Using reference TRBV28 and TRBJ2-7 for the parts outside the CDR3, the full variable domain is DVKVTQSSRYLVKRTGEKVFLECVQDMDHENMFWYRQDPGLGLRLIYFSYDVKMKEKGDIPEGYSVSREKKERFSLILESASTNQTSMYLCASSLSRGWYEQYFGPGTRLTVT.

V gene TRBV10-3 combines with J gene TRBJ1-2; 8 positions agree with TRBD1. The germline CDR1 and CDR2 sequences are ENHRY and SYGVKD. Trimming removed 4 bases from V and 4 bases from J; junction bases left unmatched: 2. This CDR3 has 13 residues. The chain's CDR3 is CAISADRAYGYTF. The CDR3 DNA sequence: TGTGCCATCAGTGCGGACAGGGCCTATGGCTACACCTTC.

The gene calls are TRBV27 and TRBJ2-3, with a possible D match to TRBD1 (6 bases). With 6 bases removed from V and 0 bases from J, the gap between germline ends came to 19 bases. The CDR3 runs 17 residues. The germline V gene encodes CDR1 MNHEY and CDR2 SMNVEV (reference sequence). The CDR3 here is CASSPRQALRSTDTQYF. DNA of the CDR3: TGTGCCAGCAGCCCTCGACAGGCCCTTAGGAGCACAGATACGCAGTATTTT.

This chain uses TRBV7-2 with TRBJ2-7, with D perhaps matching TRBD2 (5 bases). This CDR3 region has 15 residues. The V end was cut by 0 bases, the J end by 1 base, with 10 bases between. Germline CDR1 and CDR2: SGHTA and FQGNSA. The CDR3 sequence: CASSLASGKSYEQYF. The CDR3 coding sequence is TGTGCCAGCAGCTTAGCAAGCGGTAAATCCTACGAGCAGTACTTC.

The chain couples TRBV28 to TRBJ2-2, with TRBD2 as a possible D gene (6 bases). The CDR3 runs 13 residues. The V end lost 6 bases, the J end lost 4 bases, and 9 bases lay between the germline ends. CDR1 is MDHEN, CDR2 SYDVKM, per germline. The CDR3 DNA sequence: TGTGCCAGCAGCCTGGGAGGCACCGGGGAGCTGTTTTTT. It is translated as CASSLGGTGELFF. The entire variable domain, with the rest obtained from reference TRBV28 and TRBJ2-2, is as follows: DVKVTQSSRYLVKRTGEKVFLECVQDMDHENMFWYRQDPGLGLRLIYFSYDVKMKEKGDIPEGYSVSREKKERFSLILESASTNQTSMYLCASSLGGTGELFFGEGSRLTVL.

The chain employs TRBV5-4 and TRBJ1-4; D is undetermined. Trimming cost V 0 bases and J 4 bases, with 10 bases left between them. The CDR3 runs 15 residues. Germline V CDR1 and CDR2: SGHNT, YYREEE (reference sequence). DNA for the CDR3: TGTGCCAGCAGCTTGGAGACGGGGAATAATGAAAAACTGTTTTTT. Residues: CASSLETGNNEKLFF.

CDR3 sequence: CASSVVSGGLPGELFF. The CDR3 DNA follows: TGTGCCAGCAGCGTAGTTAGCGGGGGCCTCCCCGGGGAGCTGTTTTTT. V is TRBV9 and J is TRBJ2-2; the match to TRBD2 covers 9 bases. With 0 bases clipped from V and 6 bases from J, the junction kept 6 bases outside the gene matches. The CDR3 has 16 amino acids. The V gene's germline CDR1 is SGDLS and CDR2 YYNGEE. Drawing the rest from reference TRBV9 and TRBJ2-2, the complete variable domain is DSGVTQTPKHLITATGQRVTLRCSPRSGDLSVYWYQQSLDQGLQFLIQYYNGEERAKGNILERFSAQQFPDLHSELNLSSLELGDSALYFCASSVVSGGLPGELFFGEGSRLTVL.

J is TRBJ2-7 and V is TRBV25-1, with D possibly TRBD2 on 5 matching bases. The CDR3 has 11 residues. Trimming shortened V by 4 bases and J by 5 bases, and 6 bases separated the two germline ends. Looked up from germline, CDR1 is MGHDK and CDR2 is SYGVNS. CDR3 sequence: CASSGRNEQYF. For the CDR3, the DNA is TGTGCCAGCAGTGGGAGGAACGAGCAGTACTTC.